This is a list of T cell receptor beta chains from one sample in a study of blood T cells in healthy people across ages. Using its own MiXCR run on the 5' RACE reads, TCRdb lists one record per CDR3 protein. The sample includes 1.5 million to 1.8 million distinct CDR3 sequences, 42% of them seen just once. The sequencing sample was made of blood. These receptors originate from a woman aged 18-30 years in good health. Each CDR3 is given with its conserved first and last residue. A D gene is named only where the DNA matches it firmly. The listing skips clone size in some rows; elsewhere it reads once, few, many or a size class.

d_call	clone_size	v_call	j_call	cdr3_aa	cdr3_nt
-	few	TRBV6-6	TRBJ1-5	CASLGPISNQPQHF	TGTGCCAGCTTAGGACCGATTAGCAATCAGCCCCAGCATTTT
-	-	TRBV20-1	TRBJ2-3	CSARLLRGGTDTQYF	TGCAGTGCTAGACTCCTCAGGGGGGGCACAGATACGCAGTATTTT
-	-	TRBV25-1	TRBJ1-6	CASSERVRDSPLHF	TGTGCCAGCAGTGAAAGGGTTCGGGATTCACCCCTCCACTTT
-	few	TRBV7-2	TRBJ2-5	CASSRAGGTQYF	TGTGCCAGCAGCCGGGCCGGCGGGACCCAGTACTTC
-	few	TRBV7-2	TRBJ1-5	CASSLHRVSNQPQHF	TGTGCCAGCAGCCTCCACAGGGTCTCGAATCAGCCCCAGCATTTT
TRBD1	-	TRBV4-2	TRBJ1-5	CASSQEQGDQPQHF	TGTGCCAGCAGCCAAGAACAGGGGGATCAGCCCCAGCATTTT
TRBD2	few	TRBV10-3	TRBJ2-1	CAISESLAGYNEQFF	TGTGCCATCAGTGAGTCACTAGCGGGGTACAATGAGCAGTTCTTC
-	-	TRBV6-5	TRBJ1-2	CASRRGPQWGSYGYTF	TGTGCCAGCAGGCGGGGGCCCCAATGGGGAAGCTATGGCTACACCTTC
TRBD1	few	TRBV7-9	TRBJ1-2	CASSDQGAPSYGYTF	TGTGCCAGCAGCGATCAGGGGGCGCCCAGCTATGGCTACACCTTC
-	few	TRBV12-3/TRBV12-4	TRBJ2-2	CASSLALGGELFF	TGTGCCAGCAGTTTAGCGCTCGGTGGGGAGCTGTTTTTT
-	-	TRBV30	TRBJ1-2	CAWSVSPYRSGGYTF	TGTGCCTGGAGTGTTTCTCCCTACCGTTCGGGTGGCTACACCTTC
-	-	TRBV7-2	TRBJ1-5	CASSPGYNQPQHF	TGTGCCAGCAGCCCAGGCTACAATCAGCCCCAGCATTTT
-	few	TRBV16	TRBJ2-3	CASSQRERADTQYF	TGTGCCAGCAGCCAAAGGGAGAGAGCAGATACGCAGTATTTT
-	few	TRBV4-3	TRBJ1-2	CASSLRGIPYGYTF	TGCGCCAGCAGCCTACGGGGTATCCCATATGGCTACACCTTC